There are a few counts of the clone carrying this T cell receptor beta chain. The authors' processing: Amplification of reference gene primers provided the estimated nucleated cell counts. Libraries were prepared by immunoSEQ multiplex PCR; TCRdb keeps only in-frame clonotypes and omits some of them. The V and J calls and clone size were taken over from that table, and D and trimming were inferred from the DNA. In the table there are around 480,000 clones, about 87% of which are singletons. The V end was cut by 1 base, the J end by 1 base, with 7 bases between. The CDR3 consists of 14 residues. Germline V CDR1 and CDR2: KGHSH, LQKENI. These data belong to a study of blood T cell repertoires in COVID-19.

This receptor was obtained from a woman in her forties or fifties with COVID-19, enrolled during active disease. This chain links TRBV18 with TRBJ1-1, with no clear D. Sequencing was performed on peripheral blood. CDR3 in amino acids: CASSPRRENTEAFF. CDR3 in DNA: TGTGCCAGCTCACCACGACGGGAGAACACTGAAGCTTTCTTT.